A single sample gave rise to the 19 T cell receptor beta chains below, sequenced in a study of cytotoxic CD8 clonotypes in ibrutinib-treated CLL. Measured with immunoSEQ multiplex PCR; TCRdb has only the in-frame clones, and not every one. The data contain 150,000 to 200,000 clones, around nine tenths of them seen just once; the ten biggest clones take up roughly 3%. This sample comprised PBMCs, obtained at disease progression, from a patient treated with ibrutinib. Source of these receptors: a human donor with chronic lymphocytic leukemia.

This chain joins TRBV12-5 and TRBJ2-1, with D perhaps matching TRBD2 (5 bases). Germline V gene sequence: CDR1 LGHNT, CDR2 FRNRAP. The CDR3 totals 16 residues. Deletions cut 6 bases from V and 2 bases from J, with 17 bases between. The CDR3: CASGPSRWRAYNEQFF. The CDR3 region has the DNA TGTGCTAGTGGCCCTTCCAGGTGGCGGGCCTACAATGAGCAGTTCTTC.

The rearrangement links TRBV5-4 to TRBJ1-1; D call uncertain. The CDR3 extends over 15 amino acids. Germline values: CDR1 SGHNT, CDR2 YYREEE (reference sequence). Trimming removed 0 bases at V and 0 bases at J, with 9 bases between. CDR3 sequence (DNA): TGTGCCAGCAGCTTGGGTGGATCCTTGAACACTGAAGCTTTCTTT. Encoded protein: CASSLGGSLNTEAFF.

This clone was seen more than once but under ten times. V and J are TRBV7-2 and TRBJ2-6; D assignment may be TRBD1 or TRBD2 (5 bases each). The V gene lost 1 base and the J gene lost 4 bases, with 17 bases spanning the gap. The CDR3 runs 18 residues. Per the germline V gene, CDR1 is SGHTA and CDR2 is FQGNSA. The CDR3 protein is CASSLVVLGVPGANVLTF. CDR3 nucleotide sequence: TGTGCCAGCAGCTTAGTAGTGTTGGGGGTTCCGGGGGCCAACGTCCTGACTTTC.

This chain joins TRBV7-3 and TRBJ2-6; D tentatively fits TRBD1 or TRBD2 (6 bases each). This CDR3 contains 18 residues. Germline V lookup: CDR1 SGHTA, CDR2 FQGTGA. Trimming cost V 4 bases and J 2 bases, with 18 bases left between them. The CDR3: CASSSPGGTNPGANVLTF. The DNA of the CDR3 is TGTGCCAGCAGCTCCCCCGGAGGGACAAACCCTGGGGCCAACGTCCTGACTTTC.

The chain couples TRBV7-6 to TRBJ2-3; 8 positions match TRBD2. V was pared by 5 bases and J by 6 bases, with 7 bases of the junction left unmatched. CDR1 is SGHVS and CDR2 is FNYEAQ in the germline V gene. The CDR3 consists of 14 residues. The CDR3 reads CASSPREGLDTQYF. In DNA form, the CDR3 reads TGTGCCAGCAGCCCCCGGGAGGGCCTGGATACGCAGTATTTT.

The chain links TRBV5-1 to TRBJ1-2; a possible D gene is TRBD1 (5 bases). The CDR3 runs 13 residues. The ends were cut back, 2 bases at V and 4 bases at J, with 9 bases in the middle. CDR1 and CDR2 from the germline V gene are SGHRS and YFSETQ. The CDR3 DNA sequence: TGCGCCAGCAGCTTTGGGGCAAGCTATGGCTACACCTTC. This translates into CASSFGASYGYTF.

V usage is TRBV29-1 and J usage is TRBJ2-5; 7 bases are a match to TRBD1. Germline V gene data show CDR1 as SQVTM and CDR2 as ANQGSEA. The CDR3 has 13 residues. Unmatched junction bases numbered 0, after V lost 0 bases and J lost 2 bases. The CDR3 loop is CSVEEGQQETQYF. CDR3 coding DNA: TGCAGCGTTGAAGAGGGACAGCAAGAGACCCAGTACTTC. Full variable domain (missing parts from reference TRBV29-1 and TRBJ2-5): SAVISQKPSRDICQRGTSLTIQCQVDSQVTMMFWYRQQPGQSLTLIATANQGSEATYESGFVIDKFPISRPNLTFSTLTVSNMSPEDSSIYLCSVEEGQQETQYFGPGTRLLVL.

The V gene is TRBV7-9, the J gene TRBJ2-1, with 13 bases identical to TRBD2. V dropped 1 base and J dropped 4; count of bases not matched to a gene: 7. The CDR3 loop spans 18 amino acids. Germline lookup yields CDR1 SEHNR and CDR2 FQNEAQ (reference sequence). The CDR3 region has the DNA TGTGCCAGCAGCTTAGGACTAGCGGGAGGATCTTATTACAATGAGCAGTTCTTC. Residues: CASSLGLAGGSYYNEQFF.

This chain connects TRBV19 to TRBJ1-3; D is undetermined. V was clipped by 4 bases and J by 0 bases, with 13 bases between them. Germline assignment: CDR1 LNHDA and CDR2 SQIVND (reference sequence). CDR3 length: 16 residues. CDR3 sequence reads: CASSRVLSSSGNTIYF. Here the CDR3 DNA reads TGTGCCAGTAGTAGGGTCCTGTCGAGCTCTGGAAACACCATATATTTT. The whole variable domain, remainder taken from reference TRBV19 and TRBJ1-3, is DGGITQSPKYLFRKEGQNVTLSCEQNLNHDAMYWYRQDPGQGLRLIYYSQIVNDFQKGDIAEGYSVSREKKESFPLTVTSAQKNPTAFYLCASSRVLSSSGNTIYFGEGSWLTVV.

V is TRBV5-1 and J is TRBJ2-7, with 8 bases aligning to TRBD1. CDR3 size: 18 residues. Germline CDR1 is SGHRS and CDR2 is YFSETQ. V was clipped by 0 bases and J by 2 bases; unmatched bases: 13. CDR3 in amino acids: CASSLEPRGRIRAYEQYF. The DNA for the CDR3 is TGCGCCAGCAGCTTGGAACCCAGGGGGCGAATTAGGGCCTACGAGCAGTACTTC.

The chain links TRBV5-1 to TRBJ2-7, with 7 bases fitting TRBD2. J gave up 4 bases and V 2 bases, and 9 bases lay outside the gene matches. CDR1 is SGHRS and CDR2 is YFSETQ in the germline V gene. This CDR3 spans 15 amino acids. CDR3 loop: CASSFTGTTTYEQYF. In DNA, the CDR3 is TGCGCCAGCAGCTTCACCGGGACTACGACATACGAGCAGTACTTC.

The chain couples TRBV29-1 to TRBJ2-3; perhaps D is TRBD1 or TRBD2 (5 bases each). Germline V gene data show CDR1 as SQVTM and CDR2 as ANQGSEA. Between the trimmed V and J ends, which lost 1 base and 7 bases, there was a span of 18 bases. The CDR3 has 15 residues. DNA for the CDR3: TGCAGCGTTGAAGGGGCCGGGGCCACCTTGTATACGCAGTATTTT. This encodes CSVEGAGATLYTQYF.

In its sample, this clone was seen once. The DNA for the CDR3 is TGTGCCAGCAGCGTAGGTTTCAGCGGACCGCCCTACGAGCAGTACTTC. Translation: CASSVGFSGPPYEQYF. The chain links TRBV9 to TRBJ2-7; possible D gene TRBD2, 5 bases. The CDR3 runs 16 residues. Germline CDR1 reads SGDLS; CDR2 reads YYNGEE. V was pared by 0 bases and J by 2 bases, with 15 bases between. Combining the CDR3 with reference TRBV9 and TRBJ2-7 gives the whole variable domain DSGVTQTPKHLITATGQRVTLRCSPRSGDLSVYWYQQSLDQGLQFLIQYYNGEERAKGNILERFSAQQFPDLHSELNLSSLELGDSALYFCASSVGFSGPPYEQYFGPGTRLTVT.

The chain links TRBV23-1 to TRBJ1-1; D uncertain. TRBV23-1 is an ORF; its function is uncertain. Trimming took off 6 bases at V and 5 bases at J, with 19 bases between the two ends. The CDR3 is 15 amino acids. The CDR3 reads CASSPRTFAKTEAFF. CDR3 DNA sequence: TGCGCCAGCAGCCCCCGGACCTTCGCGAAGACTGAAGCTTTCTTT.

The table lists this clone with a few counts. This chain links TRBV7-6 with TRBJ2-7; 8 nucleotides line up with TRBD2. V lost 5 bases, J lost 3 bases, and 15 bases stayed unmatched. Germline assignment: CDR1 SGHVS and CDR2 FNYEAQ. This CDR3 comprises 17 residues. DNA of the CDR3: TGTGCCAGCAGCGTTGGACTAGCTTCACCCCGAAACTACGAGCAGTACTTC. This gives the protein CASSVGLASPRNYEQYF.

The chain combines TRBV6-1 with TRBJ1-1; 8 bases fit TRBD1. The germline V gene encodes CDR1 MNHNS and CDR2 SASEGT. With 9 bases clipped from V and 1 base from J, the junction kept 7 bases outside the gene matches. The CDR3 runs 14 residues. The chain's CDR3 is CASRPGQGNTEAFF. The DNA for the CDR3 is TGTGCCAGTAGGCCCGGACAGGGGAACACTGAAGCTTTCTTT.

The chain recombines TRBV5-4 with TRBJ2-5, with TRBD1 matching 7 bases. The J segment lost 4 bases and the V segment lost 4 bases, leaving 7 bases of the junction unmatched. The germline V gene has CDR1 SGHNT and CDR2 YYREEE (reference sequence). This CDR3 region has 14 residues. The CDR3 sequence is CASSGDRVGETQYF. The DNA for the CDR3 is TGTGCCAGCAGCGGCGACAGGGTTGGAGAGACCCAGTACTTC.

The rearrangement uses TRBV19 and TRBJ1-5; D is undetermined. From germline, CDR1 is LNHDA and CDR2 SQIVND (reference sequence). The CDR3 has 14 amino acids. V lost 2 bases, J lost 3 bases, and 8 bases lay in between. Written as DNA, the CDR3 is TGTGCCAGTAGTATACAGAGTTACAATCAGCCCCAGCATTTT. This encodes CASSIQSYNQPQHF.

This chain links TRBV7-2 with TRBJ2-6; a weak D match, TRBD2 (5 bases). The CDR3 sequence is 15 residues long. Germline CDR1 is SGHTA and CDR2 is FQGNSA. V dropped 3 bases and J dropped 0 bases, with 6 bases sitting between them. The CDR3 DNA follows: TGTGCCAGCAGCTTTGGGAGCTCTGGGGCCAACGTCCTGACTTTC. Amino acid sequence: CASSFGSSGANVLTF.